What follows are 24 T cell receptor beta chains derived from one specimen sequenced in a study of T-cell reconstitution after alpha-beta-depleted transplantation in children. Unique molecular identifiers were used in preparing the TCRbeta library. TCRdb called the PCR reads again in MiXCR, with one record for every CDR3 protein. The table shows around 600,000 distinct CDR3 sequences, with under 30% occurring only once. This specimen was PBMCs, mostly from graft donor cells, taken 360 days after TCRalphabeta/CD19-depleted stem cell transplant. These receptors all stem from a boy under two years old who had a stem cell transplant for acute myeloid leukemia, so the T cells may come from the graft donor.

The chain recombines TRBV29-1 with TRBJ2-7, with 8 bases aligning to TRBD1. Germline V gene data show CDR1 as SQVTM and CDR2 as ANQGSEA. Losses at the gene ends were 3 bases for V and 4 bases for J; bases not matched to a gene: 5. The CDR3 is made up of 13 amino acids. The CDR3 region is CSVDLGQGYEQYF. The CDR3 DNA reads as TGCAGCGTTGATCTTGGACAGGGTTACGAGCAGTACTTC.

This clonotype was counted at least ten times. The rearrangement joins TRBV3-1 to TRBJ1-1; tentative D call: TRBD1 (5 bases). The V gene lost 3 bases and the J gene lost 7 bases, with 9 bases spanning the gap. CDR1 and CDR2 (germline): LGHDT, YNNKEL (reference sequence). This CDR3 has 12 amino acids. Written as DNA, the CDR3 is TGTGCCAGCAGCCAGGGACGGATTGAAGCTTTCTTT. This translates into CASSQGRIEAFF.

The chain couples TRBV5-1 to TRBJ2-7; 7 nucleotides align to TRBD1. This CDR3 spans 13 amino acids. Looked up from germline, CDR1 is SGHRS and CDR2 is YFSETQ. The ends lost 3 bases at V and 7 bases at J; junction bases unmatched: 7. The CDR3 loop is CASSSTGLGEQYV. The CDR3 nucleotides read TGCGCCAGCAGCTCGACAGGGCTAGGAGAGCAGTACGTC.

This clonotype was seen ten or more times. CDR3 in DNA: TGTGCCAGCAGACCCCGGACAGGGGAAGACGAGCAGTACGTC. Protein: CASRPRTGEDEQYV. The chain has TRBV28 and TRBJ2-7; 9 nucleotides agree with TRBD1. The CDR3 loop spans 14 amino acids. Trimming at V came to 6 bases and at J to 5 bases, leaving 8 bases not matched to a gene. CDR1 and CDR2 from the germline V gene are MDHEN and SYDVKM.

The CDR3 DNA reads TGCAGTGCTAGTGGAAGGACGGGATCACCCCTCCACTTT. It yields the protein CSASGRTGSPLHF. The rearrangement uses TRBV20-1 and TRBJ1-6; D remains unclear. V shed 3 bases and J shed 10 bases, with 13 bases lying between them. The V gene's germline CDR1 is DFQATT and CDR2 SNEGSKA (reference sequence). The CDR3 length is 13 residues.

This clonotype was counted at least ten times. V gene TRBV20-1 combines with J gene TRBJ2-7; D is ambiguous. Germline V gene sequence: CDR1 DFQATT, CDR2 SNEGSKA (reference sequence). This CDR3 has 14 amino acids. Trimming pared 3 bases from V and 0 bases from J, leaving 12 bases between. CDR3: CSASRWESSYEQYV. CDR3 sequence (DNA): TGCAGTGCTAGTAGGTGGGAAAGCTCCTACGAGCAGTACGTC.

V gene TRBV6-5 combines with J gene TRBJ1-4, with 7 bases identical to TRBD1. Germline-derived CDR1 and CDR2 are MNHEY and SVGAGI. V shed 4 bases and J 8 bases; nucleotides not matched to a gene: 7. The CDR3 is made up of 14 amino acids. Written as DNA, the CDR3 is TGTGCCAGCAGTTCTGACAGGGTGAGGGAAAAACTGTTTTTT. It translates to CASSSDRVREKLFF.

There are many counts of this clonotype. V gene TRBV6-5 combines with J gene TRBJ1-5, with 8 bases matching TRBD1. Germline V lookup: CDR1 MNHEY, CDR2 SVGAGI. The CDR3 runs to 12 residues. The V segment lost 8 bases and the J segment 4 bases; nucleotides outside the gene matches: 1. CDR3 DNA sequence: TGTGCCAGCGGGACAGGAAATCAGCCCCAGCATTTT. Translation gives CASGTGNQPQHF.

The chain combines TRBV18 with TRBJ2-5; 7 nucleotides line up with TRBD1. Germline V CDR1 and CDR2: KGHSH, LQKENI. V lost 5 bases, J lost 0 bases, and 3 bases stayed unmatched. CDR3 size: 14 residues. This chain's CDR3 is CASSGGQYQETQYF. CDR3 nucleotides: TGTGCCAGCTCAGGGGGACAGTACCAAGAGACCCAGTACTTC.

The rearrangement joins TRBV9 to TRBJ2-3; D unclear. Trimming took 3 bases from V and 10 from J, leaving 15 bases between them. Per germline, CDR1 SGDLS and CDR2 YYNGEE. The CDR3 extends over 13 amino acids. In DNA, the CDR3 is TGTGCCAGCAGCGCTTCCGACTTTTCGGCGCAGTATTTT. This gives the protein CASSASDFSAQYF.

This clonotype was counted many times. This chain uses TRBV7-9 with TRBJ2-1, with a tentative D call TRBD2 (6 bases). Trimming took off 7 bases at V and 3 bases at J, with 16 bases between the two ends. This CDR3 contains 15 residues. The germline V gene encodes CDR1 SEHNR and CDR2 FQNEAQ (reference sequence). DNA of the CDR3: TGTGCCAGCAATTCCCCGGGACTTTTCTACAATGAGCAGTTCTTC. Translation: CASNSPGLFYNEQFF.

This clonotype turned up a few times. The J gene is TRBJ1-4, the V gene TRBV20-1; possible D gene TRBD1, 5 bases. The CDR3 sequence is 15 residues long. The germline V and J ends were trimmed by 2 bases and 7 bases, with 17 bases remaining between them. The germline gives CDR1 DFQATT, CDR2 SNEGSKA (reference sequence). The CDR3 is CSARPSARAGEKLFF. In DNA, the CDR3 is TGCAGTGCTAGACCCTCGGCCAGGGCGGGTGAAAAACTGTTTTTT.

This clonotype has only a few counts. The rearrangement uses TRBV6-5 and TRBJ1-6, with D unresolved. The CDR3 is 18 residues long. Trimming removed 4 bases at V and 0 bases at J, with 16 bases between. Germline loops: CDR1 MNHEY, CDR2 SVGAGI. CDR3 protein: CASSSTASSSSYNSPLHF. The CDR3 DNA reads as TGTGCCAGCAGTTCCACAGCGTCCTCTAGCTCCTATAATTCACCCCTCCACTTT.

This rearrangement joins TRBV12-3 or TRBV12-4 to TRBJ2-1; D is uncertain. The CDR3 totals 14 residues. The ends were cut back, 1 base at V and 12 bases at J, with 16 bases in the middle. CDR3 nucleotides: TGTGCCAGCAGTTTAGGTGTCAATTTATTAGGGCAGTTCTTC. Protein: CASSLGVNLLGQFF.

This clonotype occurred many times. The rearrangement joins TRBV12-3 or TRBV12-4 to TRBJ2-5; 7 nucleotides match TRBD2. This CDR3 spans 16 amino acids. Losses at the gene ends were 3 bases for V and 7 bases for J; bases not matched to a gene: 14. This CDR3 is CASSFGLAVHEATQYF. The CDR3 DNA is TGTGCCAGCAGTTTCGGTCTAGCGGTACACGAGGCGACCCAGTACTTC.

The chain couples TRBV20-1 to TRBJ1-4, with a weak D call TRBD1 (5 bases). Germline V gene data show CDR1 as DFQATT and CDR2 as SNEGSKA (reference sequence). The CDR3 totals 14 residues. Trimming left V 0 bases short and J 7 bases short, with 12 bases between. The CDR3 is CSARDRGVFEKLFF. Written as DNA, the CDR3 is TGCAGTGCTAGAGATCGGGGGGTTTTTGAAAAACTGTTTTTT.

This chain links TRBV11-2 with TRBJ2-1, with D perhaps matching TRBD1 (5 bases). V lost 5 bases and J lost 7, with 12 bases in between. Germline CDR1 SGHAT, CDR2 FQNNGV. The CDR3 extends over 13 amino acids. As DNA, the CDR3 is TGTGCCAGCAGCCCATTCAGGGCAAATGAGCAGTTCTTC. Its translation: CASSPFRANEQFF.

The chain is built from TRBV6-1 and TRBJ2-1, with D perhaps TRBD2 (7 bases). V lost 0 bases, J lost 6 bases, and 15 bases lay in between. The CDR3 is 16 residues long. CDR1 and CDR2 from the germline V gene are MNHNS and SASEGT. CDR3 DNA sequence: TGTGCCAGCAGTGAAGCGTTTAATGGGGGGGCCAATGAGCAGTTCTTC. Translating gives CASSEAFNGGANEQFF.

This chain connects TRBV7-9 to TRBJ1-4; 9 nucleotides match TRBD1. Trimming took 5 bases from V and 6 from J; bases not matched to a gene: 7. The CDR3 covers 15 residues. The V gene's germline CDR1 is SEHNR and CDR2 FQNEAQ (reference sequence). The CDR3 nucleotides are TGTGCCAGCAGCCCATGGGACAGGGCGGATGAAAAACTGTTTTTT. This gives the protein CASSPWDRADEKLFF.

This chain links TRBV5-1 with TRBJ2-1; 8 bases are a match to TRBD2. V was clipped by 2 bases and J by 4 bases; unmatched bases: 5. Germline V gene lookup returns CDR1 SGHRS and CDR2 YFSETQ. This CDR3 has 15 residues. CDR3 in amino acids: CASSFTSGVYNEQFF. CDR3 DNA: TGCGCCAGCAGCTTTACTAGCGGTGTTTACAATGAGCAGTTCTTC.

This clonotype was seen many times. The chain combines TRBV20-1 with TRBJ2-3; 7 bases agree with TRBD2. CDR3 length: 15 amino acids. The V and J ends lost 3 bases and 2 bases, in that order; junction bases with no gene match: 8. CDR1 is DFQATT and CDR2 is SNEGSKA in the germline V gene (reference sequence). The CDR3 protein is CSARAGAGDTDTQYF. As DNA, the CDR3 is TGCAGTGCTAGGGCGGGCGCGGGAGACACAGATACGCAGTATTTT.

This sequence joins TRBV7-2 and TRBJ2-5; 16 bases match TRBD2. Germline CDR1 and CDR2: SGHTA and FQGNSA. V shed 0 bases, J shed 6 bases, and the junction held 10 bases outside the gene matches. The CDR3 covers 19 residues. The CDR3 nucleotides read TGTGCCAGCAGCTTAGCAGGCACCGGGACTAGCGGGGGGGCAAAGACCCAGTACTTC. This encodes CASSLAGTGTSGGAKTQYF.

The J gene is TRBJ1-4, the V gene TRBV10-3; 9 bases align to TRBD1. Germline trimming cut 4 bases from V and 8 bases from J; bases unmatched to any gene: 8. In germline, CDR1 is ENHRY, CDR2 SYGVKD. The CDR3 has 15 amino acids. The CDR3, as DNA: TGTGCCATCAGTGCCCGGACAGGGGTTGAGGAAAAACTGTTTTTT. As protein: CAISARTGVEEKLFF.

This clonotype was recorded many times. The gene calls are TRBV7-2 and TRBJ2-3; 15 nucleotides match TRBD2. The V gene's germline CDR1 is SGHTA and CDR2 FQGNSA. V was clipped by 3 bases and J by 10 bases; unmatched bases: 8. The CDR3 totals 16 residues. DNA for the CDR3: TGTGCCAGCAGCTTCCGGACTAGCGGGGGGGGCCTTGCGCAGTATTTT. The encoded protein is CASSFRTSGGGLAQYF. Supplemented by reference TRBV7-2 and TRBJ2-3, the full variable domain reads GAGVSQSPSNKVTEKGKDVELRCDPISGHTALYWYRQSLGQGLEFLIYFQGNSAPDKSGLPSDRFSAERTGGSVSTLTIQRTQQEDSAVYLCASSFRTSGGGLAQYFGPGTRLTVL.